A selection of T cell receptor beta chains follows, all from one sample in a study of T-cell memory formation after mild COVID-19. TCRdb itself ran the 5' RACE reads through MiXCR, one entry per CDR3 protein. The table includes around 390,000 distinct CDR3 sequences, around a sixth detected once. Specimen: PBMCs or a T cell subset sorted from them (not recorded which). These receptors were obtained from a man between 18 and 35 years old who had mild COVID-19 (a few samples of this study predate the infection). Cell type and time point are not known. Both conserved end residues are part of each CDR3. The order of the fields is V gene, clone size, D gene, J gene, CDR3 protein, CDR3 DNA. A D gene is named only where the DNA matches it firmly. Rows give clone size only sometimes, using once, few, many, or a class for an expanded clone.

V gene: TRBV5-1; clone size: few; D gene: .; J gene: TRBJ1-3; CDR3 protein: CASSSDDGAFSGNTIYF; CDR3 DNA: TGCGCCAGCAGCTCGGACGATGGGGCGTTCTCTGGAAACACCATATATTTT
V gene: TRBV7-9; clone size: .; D gene: TRBD2; J gene: TRBJ2-5; CDR3 protein: CASSLVWTSGGETQYF; CDR3 DNA: TGTGCCAGCAGCTTAGTATGGACTAGCGGGGGGGAGACCCAGTACTTC
V gene: TRBV11-1; clone size: few; D gene: .; J gene: TRBJ2-5; CDR3 protein: CASSLARSQTQYF; CDR3 DNA: TGTGCCAGCAGCTTAGCCCGCTCCCAGACCCAGTACTTC
V gene: TRBV7-3; clone size: .; D gene: .; J gene: TRBJ1-1; CDR3 protein: CASSSGPRGYTEAFF; CDR3 DNA: TGTGCCAGCAGTTCCGGGCCCCGCGGGTACACTGAAGCTTTCTTT
V gene: TRBV7-2; clone size: .; D gene: .; J gene: TRBJ1-1; CDR3 protein: CASSLDGRGAANTEAFF; CDR3 DNA: TGTGCCAGCAGCTTAGATGGGCGAGGGGCAGCTAACACTGAAGCTTTCTTT
V gene: TRBV20-1; clone size: .; D gene: TRBD2; J gene: TRBJ2-7; CDR3 protein: CSARAPGLAEFYEQYF; CDR3 DNA: TGCAGTGCTAGAGCTCCGGGACTAGCGGAATTTTACGAGCAGTACTTC
V gene: TRBV24-1; clone size: few; D gene: TRBD2; J gene: TRBJ2-1; CDR3 protein: CATSDSLAGAYNEQFF; CDR3 DNA: TGTGCCACCAGTGATTCACTAGCGGGAGCCTACAATGAGCAGTTCTTC
V gene: TRBV5-4; clone size: .; D gene: TRBD2; J gene: TRBJ2-5; CDR3 protein: CASSSATSGQETQYF; CDR3 DNA: TGTGCCAGCAGCTCTGCGACTAGCGGGCAAGAGACCCAGTACTTC
V gene: TRBV28; clone size: few; D gene: .; J gene: TRBJ1-2; CDR3 protein: CASSAKGYTF; CDR3 DNA: TGTGCCAGCAGCGCTAAGGGCTACACCTTC
V gene: TRBV7-2; clone size: .; D gene: .; J gene: TRBJ2-5; CDR3 protein: CASSLGLKETQYF; CDR3 DNA: TGTGCCAGCAGCTTAGGTCTTAAAGAGACCCAGTACTTC
V gene: TRBV6-4; clone size: many; D gene: TRBD2; J gene: TRBJ2-1; CDR3 protein: CASSDSDSGGGEQFF; CDR3 DNA: TGTGCCAGCAGTGACTCGGATAGCGGGGGTGGCGAGCAGTTCTTC
V gene: TRBV7-2; clone size: many; D gene: .; J gene: TRBJ1-1; CDR3 protein: CASSFGTPVTEAFF; CDR3 DNA: TGTGCCAGCAGCTTTGGGACACCGGTCACTGAAGCTTTCTTT
V gene: TRBV20-1; clone size: .; D gene: TRBD2; J gene: TRBJ2-5; CDR3 protein: CSASRRGGGETQYF; CDR3 DNA: TGCAGTGCTAGTCGCCGGGGGGGCGGAGAGACCCAGTACTTC
V gene: TRBV7-9; clone size: few; D gene: .; J gene: TRBJ1-2; CDR3 protein: CASRLSQGTYGYTF; CDR3 DNA: TGTGCCAGCCGCCTAAGTCAGGGGACCTATGGCTACACCTTC
V gene: TRBV4-2; clone size: .; D gene: .; J gene: TRBJ2-5; CDR3 protein: CASSQGSNLYQETQYF; CDR3 DNA: TGTGCCAGCAGCCAAGGGTCAAATTTGTACCAAGAGACCCAGTACTTC
V gene: TRBV4-3; clone size: few; D gene: .; J gene: TRBJ2-3; CDR3 protein: CASSQETWDTQYF; CDR3 DNA: TGCGCCAGCAGCCAAGAAACGTGGGATACGCAGTATTTT
V gene: TRBV4-1; clone size: few; D gene: .; J gene: TRBJ2-3; CDR3 protein: CASSQEQGPSPDTQYF; CDR3 DNA: TGCGCCAGCAGCCAAGAACAGGGCCCTAGCCCAGATACGCAGTATTTT
V gene: TRBV5-1; clone size: .; D gene: .; J gene: TRBJ2-7; CDR3 protein: CASSLGGGGSGEQYF; CDR3 DNA: TGCGCCAGCAGCTTGGGTGGTGGGGGTTCGGGGGAGCAGTACTTC
V gene: TRBV28; clone size: .; D gene: .; J gene: TRBJ2-5; CDR3 protein: CASSPSRTGVSQETQYF; CDR3 DNA: TGTGCCAGCAGCCCCTCGAGGACGGGTGTGAGCCAAGAGACCCAGTACTTC
V gene: TRBV11-2; clone size: few; D gene: TRBD1; J gene: TRBJ2-7; CDR3 protein: CASSPRGQGYTYEQYF; CDR3 DNA: TGTGCCAGCAGCCCTCGCGGACAGGGCTACACCTACGAGCAGTACTTC
V gene: TRBV5-1; clone size: .; D gene: TRBD1; J gene: TRBJ1-4; CDR3 protein: CASSFSGGGEKLFF; CDR3 DNA: TGCGCCAGCAGCTTCTCAGGGGGCGGTGAAAAACTGTTTTTT
V gene: TRBV29-1; clone size: many; D gene: .; J gene: TRBJ2-5; CDR3 protein: CSVGQHQETQYF; CDR3 DNA: TGCAGCGTTGGACAGCACCAAGAGACCCAGTACTTC
V gene: TRBV24-1; clone size: .; D gene: TRBD1; J gene: TRBJ2-5; CDR3 protein: CATSDLMDRVGETQYF; CDR3 DNA: TGTGCCACCAGTGATTTGATGGACAGGGTCGGAGAGACCCAGTACTTC
V gene: TRBV4-1; clone size: few; D gene: .; J gene: TRBJ1-6; CDR3 protein: CASSHGRPNSPLHF; CDR3 DNA: TGCGCCAGCAGCCATGGCAGGCCAAATTCACCCCTCCACTTT
V gene: TRBV4-2; clone size: few; D gene: .; J gene: TRBJ2-3; CDR3 protein: CASSQGYRGGADTQYF; CDR3 DNA: TGTGCCAGCAGCCAAGGTTACAGGGGAGGGGCAGATACGCAGTATTTT
V gene: TRBV2; clone size: .; D gene: TRBD2; J gene: TRBJ2-3; CDR3 protein: CASSGLAGPGGTQYF; CDR3 DNA: TGTGCCAGCAGTGGACTAGCGGGGCCGGGTGGTACGCAGTATTTT
V gene: TRBV11-1; clone size: .; D gene: .; J gene: TRBJ2-1; CDR3 protein: CASSLGGVRGPYNEQFF; CDR3 DNA: TGTGCCAGCAGCTTAGGTGGGGTGCGGGGACCCTACAATGAGCAGTTCTTC